This record looks at one T cell receptor (beta chain) sequence and its context. The table came from immunoSEQ multiplex PCR; TCRdb's copy has only in-frame clones and leaves some out. The sample yields about 110,000 clones, about 94% seen once. This specimen belongs to a study of T cell changes during pregnancy in multiple sclerosis. V dropped 2 bases and J dropped 4 bases, with 6 bases sitting between them. CDR1 is GTSNPN and CDR2 is SVGIG in the germline V gene (reference sequence). This CDR3 has 12 residues. The V and J genes are TRBV30 and TRBJ2-1; D is undetermined. The receptor's source is a female donor with multiple sclerosis, enrolled in a pregnancy study. Sequencing used peripheral blood, obtained in the third trimester of pregnancy. CDR3 coding DNA: TGTGCCTGGAGTCGGGTGTACAATGAGCAGTTCTTC. Protein product: CAWSRVYNEQFF.